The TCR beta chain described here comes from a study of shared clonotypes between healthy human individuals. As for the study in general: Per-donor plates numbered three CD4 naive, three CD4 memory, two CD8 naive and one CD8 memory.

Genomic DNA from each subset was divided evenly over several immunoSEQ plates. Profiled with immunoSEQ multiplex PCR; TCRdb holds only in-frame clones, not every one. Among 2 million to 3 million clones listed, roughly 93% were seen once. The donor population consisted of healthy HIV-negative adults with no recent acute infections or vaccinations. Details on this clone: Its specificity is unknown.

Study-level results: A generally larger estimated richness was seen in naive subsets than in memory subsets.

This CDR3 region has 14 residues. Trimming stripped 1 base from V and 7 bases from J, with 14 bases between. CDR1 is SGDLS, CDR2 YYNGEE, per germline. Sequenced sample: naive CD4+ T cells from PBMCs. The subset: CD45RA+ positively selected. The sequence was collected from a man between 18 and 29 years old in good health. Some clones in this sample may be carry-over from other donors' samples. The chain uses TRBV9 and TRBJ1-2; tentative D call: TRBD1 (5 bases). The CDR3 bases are TGTGCCAGCAGCGTACTTCCGGGGCTTGGTGGCTACACCTTC. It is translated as CASSVLPGLGGYTF.